A single sample is the source of the 2 T cell receptor beta chains below, sequenced in a study of cytomegalovirus exposure and HLA in healthy donors. TCRdb keeps only in-frame clones here, not all; method: immunoSEQ multiplex PCR. The data show 150,000 to 200,000 clones, roughly 81% seen once. The sequenced material came from PBMCs. Source of these receptors: a woman aged 25 to 39 in good health and CMV-seronegative.

V is TRBV30 and J is TRBJ2-7, with unresolved D. This CDR3 has 11 residues. V was pared by 3 bases and J by 4 bases, with 7 bases between. The germline CDR1 and CDR2 sequences are GTSNPN and SVGIG (reference sequence). DNA of the CDR3: TGTGCCTGGAGCGAGAATTACGAGCAGTACTTC. This codes for CAWSENYEQYF.

This rearrangement joins TRBV5-4 to TRBJ2-7; TRBD2 matches at 10 bases. CDR1 is SGHNT and CDR2 is YYREEE in the germline V gene (reference sequence). This CDR3 has 16 residues. With 0 bases clipped from V and 5 bases from J, the junction kept 8 bases outside the gene matches. DNA of the CDR3: TGTGCCAGCAGCTTGGTATCTAGCGGGAGTATCAACGAGCAGTACTTC. It codes for CASSLVSSGSINEQYF.